This T cell receptor beta chain was retrieved from a study of beta chain features in type 1 diabetes. The sequenced template was cDNA made from the entire isolated RNA. The data were produced by immunoSEQ multiplex PCR, yet TCRdb's version contains in-frame clones alone and is incomplete. The sample shows roughly 24,000 clones, about 50% of them seen only once. This clone was found a few times. Its antigen remains unidentified. Points from the study as a whole: The study found moderately but significantly shorter TCRB CDR3s in all four CD4+ subsets of Type 1 diabetes patients.

With 7 bases clipped from V and 5 bases from J, the junction kept 11 bases outside the gene matches. CDR1 and CDR2 from the germline V gene are LNHDA and SQIVND (reference sequence). The CDR3 has 16 amino acids. Input material: stem cell memory CD4+ T cells from blood. The receptor comes from a man between 18 and 29 years old with type 1 diabetes. V is TRBV19 and J is TRBJ1-6; 7 nucleotides agree with TRBD1. This CDR3 is CASTRTGILNNSPLHF. Written as DNA, the CDR3 is TGTGCCAGTACCCGGACAGGAATCCTCAATAATTCACCCCTCCACTTT.